Listed below are T cell receptor beta chains from one sample, sequenced in a study of T cells in localized non-small cell lung cancer. Sequencing used immunoSEQ multiplex PCR; TCRdb keeps in-frame clones, though not all of them. In the table there are just over 20,000 clones, roughly 83% of which are singletons. The sequencing here drew on peripheral blood, taken before any cancer treatment. These receptors originate from a man aged 35-75 years with stage I lung adenocarcinoma. The CDR3 runs from the conserved cysteine through the conserved F or W. Fields, in order: clone size, V gene, D gene, J gene, CDR3 DNA, CDR3 protein. D genes are given only for firm matches. Expanded clones get a size class; other rows say once, few or many, or leave the size out.

few	TRBV5-1	TRBD2	TRBJ2-1	TGCGCCAGCAGCGGCGGGGCGGGGGCCTACAATGAGCAGTTCTTC	CASSGGAGAYNEQFF
.	TRBV30	.	TRBJ1-3	TGTGCCTCGATACAGGGAAGGTTTTCCTCTGGAAACACCATATATTTT	CASIQGRFSSGNTIYF
.	TRBV5-4	TRBD1	TRBJ1-2	TGTGCCAGCAGCTTGCCGTCGGGACAGGGTCTCAATGGCTACACCTTC	CASSLPSGQGLNGYTF
.	TRBV25-1	TRBD1	TRBJ1-2	TGTGCCAGCACTGACCCAGGACAGGGGATAGAGTTCTATGGCTACACCTTC	CASTDPGQGIEFYGYTF
few	TRBV7-2	TRBD1	TRBJ2-7	TGTGCCAGCAGCTTGACAGGGGGTAATTCCCCATACGAGCAGTACTTC	CASSLTGGNSPYEQYF
.	TRBV28	.	TRBJ1-1	TGTGCCAGCAGTTTCTCCCATCCGGTGAACACTGAAGCTTTCTTT	CASSFSHPVNTEAFF
.	TRBV15	TRBD1	TRBJ1-4	TGTGCCACCAGCAGAGATGCGGACAGGAATGAAAAACTGTTTTTT	CATSRDADRNEKLFF
.	TRBV11-2	TRBD1	TRBJ2-5	TGTGCCAGCAGCTTGGGGGACAGGAAAGCGGGGACCCAGTACTTC	CASSLGDRKAGTQYF
.	TRBV30	TRBD1	TRBJ1-2	TGTGCCTGCCGGACAGGGGGCGGTGGCTACACCTTC	CACRTGGGGYTF
.	TRBV19	.	TRBJ2-7	TGTGCCAGTAGTATAGAGGCCAGCCCCTACGAGCAGTACTTC	CASSIEASPYEQYF
.	TRBV7-2	TRBD2	TRBJ2-1	TGTGCCAGCAGCTTACCGACTATACTAGCGGGAGGGAGGAGGAATGAGCAGTTCTTC	CASSLPTILAGGRRNEQFF
.	TRBV28	.	TRBJ1-2	TGTGCCAGCAGGGTAGCGGGCTATGGCTACACCTTC	CASRVAGYGYTF
few	TRBV30	.	TRBJ1-1	TGTGCCTGGAGTGGGCAGACGAACACTGAAGCTTTCTTT	CAWSGQTNTEAFF
.	TRBV7-2	.	TRBJ2-7	TGTGCCAGCAGCTGGAAAGAGGGAGGAGAGCAGTACTTC	CASSWKEGGEQYF
.	TRBV28	TRBD2	TRBJ2-7	TGTGCCAGCAGTCCCCCCGGGACTAGGATCCACGAGCAGTACTTC	CASSPPGTRIHEQYF
.	TRBV5-4	TRBD2	TRBJ2-6	TGTGCCAGCAGCTTTGGGGGGGCTGGGGCCAACGTCCTGACTTTC	CASSFGGAGANVLTF
.	TRBV28	.	TRBJ1-3	TGTGCCAGCAGCCACGGTGGAGACTCTGGAAACACCATATATTTT	CASSHGGDSGNTIYF
.	TRBV7-8	.	TRBJ2-5	TGTGCCAGCAGCTTCCCGGACAGCCAAGAGACCCAGTACTTC	CASSFPDSQETQYF
.	TRBV28	.	TRBJ1-1	TGTGCCAGCAGCCCCTTGAACACTGAAGCCTTCTTT	CASSPLNTEAFF
.	TRBV10-3	.	TRBJ2-3	TGTGCCATCAGTGATCCGGGGGTCCCAGATACGCAGTATTTT	CAISDPGVPDTQYF